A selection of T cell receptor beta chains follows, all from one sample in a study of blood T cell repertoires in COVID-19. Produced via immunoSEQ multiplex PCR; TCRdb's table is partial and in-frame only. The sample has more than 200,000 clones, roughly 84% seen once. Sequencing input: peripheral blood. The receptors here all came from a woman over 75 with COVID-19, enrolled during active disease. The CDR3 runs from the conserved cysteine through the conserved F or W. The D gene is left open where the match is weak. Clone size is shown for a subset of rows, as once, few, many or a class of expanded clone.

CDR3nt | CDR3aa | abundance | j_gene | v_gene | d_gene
TGTGCCAGCAGTCAACAGGGACGGGACACTGAAGCTTTCTTT | CASSQQGRDTEAFF | NA | TRBJ1-1 | TRBV7-8 | NA
TGTGCCAGTAGTATCGGCCAGGTTGATGGCTACACCTTC | CASSIGQVDGYTF | NA | TRBJ1-2 | TRBV19 | NA
TGTGCCTGGAACCCGGGACAGCAAGAGACCCAGTACTTC | CAWNPGQQETQYF | NA | TRBJ2-5 | TRBV30 | TRBD1
TGTGCCAGCAGCTCTCCGAACACCGGGGAGCTGTTTTTT | CASSSPNTGELFF | NA | TRBJ2-2 | TRBV9 | NA
TGCGCCAGCACCCCAAGCACTAGCGGGGGATACGAGCAGTTCTTC | CASTPSTSGGYEQFF | NA | TRBJ2-1 | TRBV5-1 | TRBD2
TGTGCCAGCGGAGACACGGGACAGGGAAACACCATATATTTT | CASGDTGQGNTIYF | NA | TRBJ1-3 | TRBV28 | TRBD1
TGTGCCAGCAGCGCGGGACAGGGCCAGGGGGCTAATTCACCCCTCCACTTT | CASSAGQGQGANSPLHF | NA | TRBJ1-6 | TRBV7-2 | TRBD1
TGCGCCAGCAGCCAAGATCAACAGCTTCGATACGAGCAGTACTTC | CASSQDQQLRYEQYF | few | TRBJ2-7 | TRBV4-1 | NA
TGTGCCAGTAGTACCCGGGACATCCTGTTTTTT | CASSTRDILFF | NA | TRBJ1-4 | TRBV19 | NA
TGTGCCAGCACTCTAGCGGGGCAAGATACAGATACGCAGTATTTT | CASTLAGQDTDTQYF | once | TRBJ2-3 | TRBV5-8 | TRBD2
TGTGCCAGCAGCTTAAAGCGCCGCGGGGGGACAGAGAATTCACCCCTCCACTTT | CASSLKRRGGTENSPLHF | NA | TRBJ1-6 | TRBV7-9 | TRBD1
TGTGCCAGCAGCCTTAGACAGGGGCCGGTACATAGTGAGCAGTTCTTC | CASSLRQGPVHSEQFF | once | TRBJ2-1 | TRBV4-2 | TRBD1
TGTGCCAGCAGGCAGCCGGGACAGGGAATAGCTTTCTTT | CASRQPGQGIAFF | NA | TRBJ1-1 | TRBV28 | TRBD1
TGTGCCAGCAGTTACGCGGGGAGGGGTCGAGGCAATCAGCCCCAGCATTTT | CASSYAGRGRGNQPQHF | NA | TRBJ1-5 | TRBV6-2/TRBV6-3 | NA
TGTGCCAGCAGCTCCCGGGACAGGCTTGCCTACGAGCAGTACTTC | CASSSRDRLAYEQYF | NA | TRBJ2-7 | TRBV5-6 | TRBD1
TGTGCCAGCACCGACCGGGGGGGTGGTACCGGGGAGCTGTTTTTT | CASTDRGGGTGELFF | NA | TRBJ2-2 | TRBV3-1/TRBV3-2 | TRBD2
TGTGCCAGCAGTTTACGCGGGGGGCGGGTAGATACGCAGTATTTT | CASSLRGGRVDTQYF | NA | TRBJ2-3 | TRBV27 | TRBD2
TGTGCCAGCAGTGCCCTGGTGGGACAGGGAAAAAACATTCAGTACTTC | CASSALVGQGKNIQYF | NA | TRBJ2-4 | TRBV2 | TRBD1
TGCAGCGCTATGGGACAGCCGAACACTGAAGCTTTCTTT | CSAMGQPNTEAFF | NA | TRBJ1-1 | TRBV29-1 | TRBD1
TGTGCCAGCAGTTTAACAGGCCAGTGGGGCATTCAGTACTTC | CASSLTGQWGIQYF | NA | TRBJ2-4 | TRBV27 | NA
TGTGCCAGTAGTAGACAGAGCTCCTATAATTCACCCCTCCACTTT | CASSRQSSYNSPLHF | NA | TRBJ1-6 | TRBV19 | NA
NA | CASSSSKPETQYF | NA | TRBJ2-5 | TRBV6-6 | NA
TGTGCCACGCTCAGGGTGGCCGAGCAGTACTTC | CATLRVAEQYF | once | TRBJ2-7 | TRBV6-4 | NA
TGTGCCAGCAGCTCCAGACACACTGACTCCCCCCTAGCGGCTCTAGATACGCAGTATTTT | CASSSRHTDSPLAALDTQYF | NA | TRBJ2-3 | TRBV6-2/TRBV6-3 | TRBD2
TGTGCCAGCAGCCGGGGGAGCTCCTACAATGAGCAGTTCTTC | CASSRGSSYNEQFF | NA | TRBJ2-1 | TRBV5-6 | NA
TGTGCCAGCAGTTATGCAGGGGCGGCTAATGAAAAACTGTTTTTT | CASSYAGAANEKLFF | few | TRBJ1-4 | TRBV6-5 | NA
TGTGCCAGCAGCCCCCCCGGCAGGGAAGAGACCCAGTACTTC | CASSPPGREETQYF | NA | TRBJ2-5 | TRBV7-3 | NA
TGTGCCAGCAGTGTGCAGGGCGGTCCCACAGATACGCAGTATTTT | CASSVQGGPTDTQYF | NA | TRBJ2-3 | TRBV6-4 | NA
TGTGCCAGCAGCTTAGAGGGACAGGGGAACACTGAAGCTTTCTTT | CASSLEGQGNTEAFF | few | TRBJ1-1 | TRBV7-2 | TRBD1
TGTGCCAGCAGACAGGGAAATTCACCCCTCCACTTT | CASRQGNSPLHF | NA | TRBJ1-6 | TRBV3-1/TRBV3-2 | NA
TGTGCCAGCAGCTTGGAACTTAGATCAGATACGCAGTATTTT | CASSLELRSDTQYF | NA | TRBJ2-3 | TRBV5-8 | NA
TGTGCCAGCAGTCGGGCCGGGACAGGGAAGCCCCAGCATTTT | CASSRAGTGKPQHF | NA | TRBJ1-5 | TRBV28 | TRBD1
TGTGCCAGCAGCCCTGAGGCCTCCTACGAGCAGTACTTC | CASSPEASYEQYF | NA | TRBJ2-7 | TRBV3-1/TRBV3-2 | NA
TGCAGTGCCCTCCGCACAGATACGCAGTATTTT | CSALRTDTQYF | NA | TRBJ2-3 | TRBV20-1 | NA
TGTGCCACCAGCCCCGTACTTTCTAGACAGCGCAATCAGCCCCAGCATTTT | CATSPVLSRQRNQPQHF | NA | TRBJ1-5 | TRBV15 | NA
TGTGCCAGCAGCTACACAGGGGCCTACGAGCAGTACTTC | CASSYTGAYEQYF | NA | TRBJ2-7 | TRBV7-8 | TRBD1
TGCGCCAGCAGCCAAGATTATACGGGCACCCCAGGGGTTCACCAGCCCCAGCATTTT | CASSQDYTGTPGVHQPQHF | NA | TRBJ1-5 | TRBV4-3 | NA
TGTGCCATCAGTGACAGATTCCAAGAGACCCAGTACTTC | CAISDRFQETQYF | NA | TRBJ2-5 | TRBV10-3 | NA
TGTGCCATCAGTGAGGGACTAGCGGGGGGCGGAATCCAAGAGACCCAGTACTTC | CAISEGLAGGGIQETQYF | NA | TRBJ2-5 | TRBV10-3 | TRBD2
TGTGCCAGCAGCTTAGGGCTTACGAACACCGGGGAGCTGTTTTTT | CASSLGLTNTGELFF | NA | TRBJ2-2 | TRBV7-2 | NA
TGTGCCAGCAGCTCCGGGACAGGGGTCCCCGGGGAGCTGTTTTTT | CASSSGTGVPGELFF | NA | TRBJ2-2 | TRBV7-6 | TRBD1
TGTGCCAGCAGCCGGGCCCGGGGGAACAATGAAAAACTGTTTTTT | CASSRARGNNEKLFF | NA | TRBJ1-4 | TRBV5-4 | NA
TGCGCCAGCACTAACACAGATACGCAGTATTTT | CASTNTDTQYF | NA | TRBJ2-3 | TRBV5-1 | NA
TGTGCCAGCAGCGCAGCGGGGGGGACCTACAATGAGCAGTTCTTC | CASSAAGGTYNEQFF | NA | TRBJ2-1 | TRBV4-2 | TRBD2
TGTGCCAGCTCACACGACACTAACACTGAAGCTTTCTTT | CASSHDTNTEAFF | NA | TRBJ1-1 | TRBV18 | NA